This T cell receptor (beta chain) was recorded in a study of cytomegalovirus exposure and HLA in healthy donors. Study-wide results and limits: An analysis done earlier found most TCR beta V segments productive about 87% or about 30% of the time.

Points on this clone: Its antigen remains unknown.

Germline loops: CDR1 SGHAT, CDR2 FQNNGV. With 6 bases clipped from V and 4 bases from J, the junction kept 13 bases outside the gene matches. The CDR3 is made up of 17 amino acids. 60 Vbeta and 13 Jbeta primers were used in PCR. Sequencing used immunoSEQ multiplex PCR; TCRdb keeps in-frame clones, though not all of them. Found here are some 100,000 clones, roughly 70% of them singletons; the top ten hold roughly 16%. Sequenced sample: PBMCs. The gene calls are TRBV11-2 and TRBJ2-1; TRBD2 matches at 9 bases. The clonotype was recovered from a woman in her 50s in good health and CMV-seropositive. CDR3 sequence (DNA): TGTGCCAGCAGAACCCTGATGACTAGCGGAGGGTACAATGAGCAGTTCTTC. Its translation: CASRTLMTSGGYNEQFF.